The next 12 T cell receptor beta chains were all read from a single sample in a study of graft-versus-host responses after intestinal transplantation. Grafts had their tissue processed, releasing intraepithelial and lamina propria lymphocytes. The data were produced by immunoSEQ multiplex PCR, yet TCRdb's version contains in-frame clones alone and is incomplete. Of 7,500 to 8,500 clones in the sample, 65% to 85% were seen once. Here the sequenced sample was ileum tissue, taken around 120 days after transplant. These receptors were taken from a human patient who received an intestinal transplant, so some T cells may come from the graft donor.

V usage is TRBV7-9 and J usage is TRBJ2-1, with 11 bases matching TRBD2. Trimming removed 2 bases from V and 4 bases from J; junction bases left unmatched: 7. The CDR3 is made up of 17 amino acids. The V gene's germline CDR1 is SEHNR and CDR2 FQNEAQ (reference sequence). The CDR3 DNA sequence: TGTGCCAGCAGCTTAAAAGGACGGACTAGCGGGTACAATGAGCAGTTCTTC. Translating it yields CASSLKGRTSGYNEQFF.

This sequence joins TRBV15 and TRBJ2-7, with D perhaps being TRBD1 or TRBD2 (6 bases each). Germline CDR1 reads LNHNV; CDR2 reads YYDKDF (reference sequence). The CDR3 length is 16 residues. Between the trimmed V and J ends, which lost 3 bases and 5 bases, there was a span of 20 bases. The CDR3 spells CATSSIRGGRSDEQYF. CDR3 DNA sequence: TGTGCCACCAGCAGTATCCGAGGGGGGCGCAGCGACGAGCAGTACTTC.

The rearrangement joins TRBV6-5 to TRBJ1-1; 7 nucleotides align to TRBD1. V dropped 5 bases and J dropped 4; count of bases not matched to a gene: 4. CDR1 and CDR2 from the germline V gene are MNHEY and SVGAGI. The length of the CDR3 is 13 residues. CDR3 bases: TGTGCCAGCAGTCTCAGACAGGGCACTGAAGCTTTCTTT. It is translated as CASSLRQGTEAFF.

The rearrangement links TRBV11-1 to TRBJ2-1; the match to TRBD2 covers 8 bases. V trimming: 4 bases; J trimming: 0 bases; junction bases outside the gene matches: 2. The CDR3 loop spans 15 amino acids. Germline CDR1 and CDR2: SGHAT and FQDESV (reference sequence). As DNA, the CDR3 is TGTGCCAGCAGCTCCGGGACTAGCTCCTACAATGAGCAGTTCTTC. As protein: CASSSGTSSYNEQFF. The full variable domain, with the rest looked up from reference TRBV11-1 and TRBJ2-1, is EAEVAQSPRYKITEKSQAVAFWCDPISGHATLYWYRQILGQGPELLVQFQDESVVDDSQLPKDRFSAERLKGVDSTLKIQPAELGDSAMYLCASSSGTSSYNEQFFGPGTRLTVL.

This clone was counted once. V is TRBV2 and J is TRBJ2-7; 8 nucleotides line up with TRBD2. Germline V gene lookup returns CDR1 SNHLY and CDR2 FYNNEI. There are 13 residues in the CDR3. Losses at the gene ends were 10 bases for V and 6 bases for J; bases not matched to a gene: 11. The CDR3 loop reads CATLDSGAGEQYF. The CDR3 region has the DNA TGTGCCACCCTCGATAGCGGGGCGGGCGAGCAGTACTTC.

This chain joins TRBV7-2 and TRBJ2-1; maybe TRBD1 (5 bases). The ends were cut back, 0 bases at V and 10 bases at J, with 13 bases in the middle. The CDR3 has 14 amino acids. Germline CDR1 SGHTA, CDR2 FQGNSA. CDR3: CASSLARAGKEQFF. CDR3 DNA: TGTGCCAGCAGCTTAGCCAGGGCCGGTAAGGAGCAGTTCTTC.

Here the CDR3 reads CASSAYRGLGNTIYF. The CDR3 DNA reads as TGTGCCAGCAGTGCTTACAGGGGGCTTGGAAACACCATATATTTT. This chain joins TRBV6-6 and TRBJ1-3, with 9 positions matching TRBD1. The V segment lost 5 bases and the J segment 3 bases; nucleotides outside the gene matches: 5. The CDR3 contains 15 residues. The V gene's germline CDR1 is MNHNY and CDR2 SVGAGI (reference sequence).

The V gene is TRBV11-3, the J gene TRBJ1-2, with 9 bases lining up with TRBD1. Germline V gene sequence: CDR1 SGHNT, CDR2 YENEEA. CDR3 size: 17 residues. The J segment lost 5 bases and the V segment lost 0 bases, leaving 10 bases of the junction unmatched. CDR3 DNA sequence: TGTGCCAGCAGCTTAGATCGCACAGGGGGCCGCAGATATGGCTACACCTTC. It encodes CASSLDRTGGRRYGYTF.

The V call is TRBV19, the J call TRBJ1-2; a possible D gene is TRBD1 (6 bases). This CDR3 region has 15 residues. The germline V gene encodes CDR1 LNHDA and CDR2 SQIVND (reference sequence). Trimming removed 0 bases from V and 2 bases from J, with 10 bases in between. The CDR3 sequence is CASSIDRGQNYGYTF. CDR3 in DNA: TGTGCCAGTAGTATAGATCGAGGACAGAACTATGGCTACACCTTC.

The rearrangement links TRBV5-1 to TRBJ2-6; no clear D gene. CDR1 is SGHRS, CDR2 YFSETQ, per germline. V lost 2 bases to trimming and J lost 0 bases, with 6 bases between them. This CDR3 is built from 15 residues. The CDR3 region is CASSFPNSGANVLTF. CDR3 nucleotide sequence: TGCGCCAGCAGCTTCCCAAACTCTGGGGCCAACGTCCTGACTTTC.

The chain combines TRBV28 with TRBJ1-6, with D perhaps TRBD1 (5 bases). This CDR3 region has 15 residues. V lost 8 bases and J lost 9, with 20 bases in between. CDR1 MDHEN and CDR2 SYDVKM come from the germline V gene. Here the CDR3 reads CASRRDAARVSPLHF. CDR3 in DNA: TGTGCCAGCCGGAGGGACGCAGCCCGTGTTTCACCCCTCCACTTT.

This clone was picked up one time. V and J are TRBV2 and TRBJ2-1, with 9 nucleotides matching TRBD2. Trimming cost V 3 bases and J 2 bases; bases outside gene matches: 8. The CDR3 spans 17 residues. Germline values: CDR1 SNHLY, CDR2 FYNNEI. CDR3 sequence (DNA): TGTGCCAGCAGTGATTTTCTAGCGGGAAGGGCCTACAATGAGCAGTTCTTC. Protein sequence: CASSDFLAGRAYNEQFF.